What follows is one T cell receptor beta chain and its context. Its antigen is currently not known. The sample holds no much larger clone one base away, and base qualities are not on file. The data were taken from a study of T cell responses to AZD1222 COVID-19 vaccine (dated by TCRdb to the early 2020s). A note on the overall study: TCR sequencing was performed for 230 to 250 trial participants, of whom about 200 were given two doses of AZD1222 and around 25 were given two doses of MenACWY control vaccine. Trial participants were enrolled by age into 18-55, 56-69 and 70-plus year subgroups, with about 150, 27 and 61 TCR-sequenced participants respectively.

General conclusions and limits of the study: No day 14 peak-response samples were available, so repertoires were characterized only after the peak T cell response. Most participants were white British and females outnumbered males, and the authors suggested that clonal diversity may have been underestimated. Nearly half of unique spike-specific TCRs reportedly recognized epitopes outside regions mutated in the B.1.351 and B.1.1.7 variants. In the small 56-69-year group, the increase in depth fell short of significance, most likely because of low power. CD4 TCRs associated with the vaccine covered the entire spike protein, and the dominant responses were in regions 160-218 and 743-854. Conclusions about previously exposed vaccinees are limited, since just a handful of AZD1222 recipients were seropositive for SARS-CoV-2 at baseline. After two AZD1222 doses, spike-specific TCR breadth and depth were significantly higher than at day 0 and than in MenACWY recipients.

The time point label, read with the paper, signifies: baseline before first vaccination. This sample's treatment or condition label indicates: meningococcal conjugate vaccine given as trial control. The vaccinee samples were drawn from two UK trials, COV001 and COV002, one of which was a single-blind randomized controlled phase 2/3 trial testing AZD1222 (ChAdOx1 nCoV-19) in healthy adults. For TCRbeta chain sequencing, PBMC samples were collected from trial participants at day 0 and at day 28 after the second dose. The CDR3 regions of human TCRbeta chains were subjected to immunosequencing. As for the original processing: TCRs in the repertoires were compared against a reference library of SARS-CoV-2-specific TCRs that had been generated with the MIRA antigen-specificity platform. Breadth was defined as the fraction of unique TCRs that were SARS-CoV-2-associated. Depth was defined as the fraction of total T cells that were SARS-CoV-2-associated. Using the MIRA data, each spike-specific TCR was assigned both to the spike region to which the TCR was reactive and to a CD4 or CD8 class. Log10-transformed breadth and depth values were compared by one-way ANOVA with Sidak's multiple comparisons tests. TCRdb retrieved this table from immuneACCESS and kept in-frame rearrangements only. Not all clones are present; in checked studies, unresolved V genes account for under half, and no reason is known for the remainder. The DNA gave D and trimming, while V, J and clone size come from that table. The sample table records about 120,000 clones; 70% to 90% of these occur just once. The ten largest clones represent 3.9% of the sample.

This material consisted of peripheral blood, taken on day 0 of MenACWY control vaccination. This receptor was identified in an adult in good health.

The sequence in DNA is TGTGCCAGCAGTTACCTCCGCGGGGATACGCAGTATTTT. The resulting protein is CASSYLRGDTQYF. The chain joins TRBV6-2 or TRBV6-3 to TRBJ2-3; perhaps TRBD2 is the D gene, with 5 bases matching. V is clipped by 2 bases and J by 6 bases, and the sequence between their germline boundaries is 9 bases long. Its CDR3 holds 13 amino acids, cysteine through phenylalanine. Just CDR3 DNA is preserved here, 39 bases in frame from base 1. As encoded in the germline V gene, CDR1 is MNHEY while CDR2 is SVGEGT.